This TCR beta chain is from a study of post-analysis software for immune sequencing data. Looking at the study overall: The cohort encompassed relapsing-remitting, secondary progressive and progressive-relapsing multiple sclerosis disease courses. General study findings and limits: Strong same-batch co-clustering of samples appeared with F measure clustering. Patients used about 5 TRBV segments, including TRBV5-6, TRBV5-1 and TRBV20-1, more often than controls.

Included in the TCR beta cDNA libraries were unique molecular identifiers. Yield was roughly 0.5 million cDNA molecules from approximately 0.91 to 9.4 million T cells. Using its own MiXCR run on the PCR reads, TCRdb lists one record per CDR3 protein. The data hold a few hundred thousand distinct CDR3 sequences, with 30% to 40% observed a single time. CDR3 length: 14 residues. Germline V gene data show CDR1 as SGHRS and CDR2 as YFSETQ. The V gene lost 0 bases and the J gene lost 4 bases, with 10 bases spanning the gap. Worth noting for this clonotype: Antigen: not known.

This sequence joins TRBV5-1 and TRBJ2-5; D is unclear. Sequencing used blood. The sequence derives from a girl aged 2-17 years with multiple sclerosis. This chain's CDR3 is CASSLEWRGETQYF. CDR3 nucleotide sequence: TGCGCCAGCAGCTTGGAGTGGAGAGGAGAGACCCAGTACTTC.